The 18 T cell receptor beta chains presented below share a single source sample, sequenced in a study of blood T cell repertoires in COVID-19. The protocol was immunoSEQ multiplex PCR, while the TCRdb copy is restricted to in-frame clones and leaves out a portion. This table holds a few hundred thousand clones, roughly 88% found once. Source material: peripheral blood. The receptor set was obtained from a man aged 35-49 years who had recovered from COVID-19.

This clone has only a few counts. V is TRBV6-5 and J is TRBJ1-1; 7 bases fit TRBD1. This CDR3 has 12 amino acids. The germline V gene encodes CDR1 MNHEY and CDR2 SVGAGI. Trimming cost V 6 bases and J 8 bases; bases outside gene matches: 6. CDR3 in DNA: TGTGCCAGCAGAAGAACAGGGGTCGAAGCTTTCTTT. Residues: CASRRTGVEAFF.

The genes are TRBV9 and TRBJ1-4; D gene ambiguous. Trimming stripped 4 bases from V and 3 bases from J, with 19 bases between. From germline, CDR1 is SGDLS and CDR2 YYNGEE. This CDR3 region has 17 residues. CDR3 in amino acids: CASSPDSNPSANEKLFF. CDR3 bases: TGTGCCAGCAGCCCCGATTCCAATCCCTCAGCTAATGAAAAACTGTTTTTT.

The V gene is TRBV7-2, the J gene TRBJ2-1; weak D call: TRBD2 (5 bases). CDR1 is SGHTA, CDR2 FQGNSA, per germline. Trimming cost V 5 bases and J 9 bases, with 14 bases left between them. The CDR3 contains 13 residues. This CDR3 reads CASSLTPGIEQFF. For the CDR3, the DNA is TGTGCCAGCAGCCTCACGCCCGGGATTGAGCAGTTCTTC.

The chain joins TRBV10-3 to TRBJ2-5; weak D call: TRBD2 (7 bases). Germline CDR1 reads ENHRY; CDR2 reads SYGVKD. The CDR3 has 15 amino acids. Trimming took off 0 bases at V and 4 bases at J, with 12 bases between the two ends. The CDR3: CAISESLGGAETQYF. CDR3 nucleotide sequence: TGTGCCATCAGTGAGTCTCTGGGGGGGGCAGAGACCCAGTACTTC.

This clone showed up just once. V is TRBV9 and J is TRBJ2-2; D is unclear. Germline CDR1 reads SGDLS; CDR2 reads YYNGEE. V lost 1 base and J 3 bases, leaving 7 bases between the germline ends. The CDR3 extends over 14 amino acids. DNA for the CDR3: TGTGCCAGCAGCGTACTCGTCGACACCGGGGAGCTGTTTTTT. Translation gives CASSVLVDTGELFF.

V usage is TRBV9 and J usage is TRBJ2-7; 15 bases agree with TRBD2. Germline V CDR1 and CDR2: SGDLS, YYNGEE. The CDR3 runs 19 residues. J gave up 2 bases and V 4 bases, and 13 bases lay outside the gene matches. As DNA, the CDR3 is TGTGCCAGCAGCCCATTCACCCCCGGACTAGCGGGAGGGCCCTACGAGCAGTACTTC. Its protein is CASSPFTPGLAGGPYEQYF.

The rearrangement joins TRBV6-5 to TRBJ2-1; D might be TRBD2 (6 bases). Trimming pared 8 bases from V and 6 bases from J, leaving 14 bases between. Per the germline V gene, CDR1 is MNHEY and CDR2 is SVGAGI. The length of the CDR3 is 13 residues. CDR3 nucleotide sequence: TGTGCCAGCGGCGGACTCGGGGGCAATGAGCAGTTCTTC. It encodes CASGGLGGNEQFF.

The CDR3 loop is CASSSSGGDEQYF. The CDR3 bases are TGTGCCAGCAGCTCTTCGGGGGGCGACGAGCAGTACTTC. The chain recombines TRBV7-2 with TRBJ2-7, with D maybe TRBD2 (7 bases). The V end lost 4 bases, the J end lost 5 bases, and 12 bases lay between the germline ends. Germline V gives CDR1 SGHTA, CDR2 FQGNSA. CDR3 length: 13 residues.

V gene TRBV7-6 combines with J gene TRBJ1-1, with 7 bases lining up with TRBD1. CDR1 is SGHVS and CDR2 is FNYEAQ in the germline V gene. This CDR3 is 13 amino acids long. The V gene end was trimmed by 1 base and the J gene end by 5 bases; junction bases not matched to a gene: 1. CDR3 nucleotide sequence: TGTGCCAGCAGCTTAGGGGGACAGACTGAAGCTTTCTTT. Encoded protein: CASSLGGQTEAFF.

The chain employs TRBV6-5 and TRBJ2-5; 8 nucleotides align to TRBD1. The V segment lost 6 bases and the J segment 0 bases; nucleotides outside the gene matches: 6. The CDR3 covers 15 residues. The germline V gene has CDR1 MNHEY and CDR2 SVGAGI. The CDR3 region is CASRPGQGYQETQYF. The CDR3, as DNA: TGTGCCAGCAGGCCCGGACAGGGCTACCAAGAGACCCAGTACTTC.

This sequence joins TRBV3-1 (or the pseudogene TRBV3-2) and TRBJ2-1; 9 bases map to TRBD2. V shed 4 bases and J 2 bases; nucleotides not matched to a gene: 6. Germline-derived CDR1 and CDR2 are LGHDT and YNNKEL (reference sequence). The CDR3 runs to 16 residues. This chain's CDR3 is CASSLRGGLPYNEQFF. CDR3 bases: TGTGCCAGCAGCCTGCGGGGGGGCCTCCCCTACAATGAGCAGTTCTTC.

The chain uses TRBV19 and TRBJ2-7; 10 bases are shared with TRBD1. This CDR3 is built from 12 residues. The V gene's germline CDR1 is LNHDA and CDR2 SQIVND (reference sequence). J gave up 9 bases and V 8 bases, and 7 bases lay outside the gene matches. CDR3 amino acids: CASSDRGPVQYF. The CDR3 DNA reads as TGTGCCAGTTCAGACAGGGGGCCGGTGCAGTACTTC.

This chain connects TRBV20-1 to TRBJ1-3; tentative D call: TRBD1 (5 bases). Per germline, CDR1 DFQATT and CDR2 SNEGSKA (reference sequence). V dropped 3 bases and J dropped 8 bases, with 11 bases sitting between them. There are 12 residues in the CDR3. Here the CDR3 reads CSASVGVDTIYF. The CDR3 DNA sequence: TGCAGTGCTAGTGTAGGGGTTGACACCATATATTTT.

V gene TRBV7-2 combines with J gene TRBJ2-7, with D maybe TRBD2 (6 bases). The CDR3 covers 14 residues. V lost 5 bases, J lost 3 bases, and 14 bases lay in between. CDR1 and CDR2 from the germline V gene are SGHTA and FQGNSA. CDR3 nucleotides: TGTGCCAGCAGCCCGTTAGTCGGGGGCTACGAGCAGTACTTC. It encodes CASSPLVGGYEQYF.

V is TRBV5-1 and J is TRBJ2-7, with TRBD1 matching over 7 bases. CDR3 length: 15 residues. V was clipped by 3 bases and J by 0 bases; unmatched bases: 6. Germline V CDR1 and CDR2: SGHRS, YFSETQ. CDR3 DNA: TGCGCCAGCAGCTCCGGACAGGCCGTCTCCTACGAGCAGTACTTC. Its translation: CASSSGQAVSYEQYF.

The chain has TRBV5-6 and TRBJ2-3; 9 nucleotides align to TRBD2. Germline V gene lookup returns CDR1 SGHDT and CDR2 YYEEEE. This CDR3 comprises 15 residues. V dropped 4 bases and J dropped 7; count of bases not matched to a gene: 10. CDR3 sequence (DNA): TGTGCCAGCAGCCCGACTAGCGGAGCGACGTATACGCAGTATTTT. It encodes CASSPTSGATYTQYF.

The gene calls are TRBV5-1 and TRBJ1-2, with a tentative D call TRBD1 (5 bases). Looked up from germline, CDR1 is SGHRS and CDR2 is YFSETQ. This CDR3 is 14 amino acids long. Between the trimmed V and J ends, which lost 0 bases and 2 bases, there was a span of 8 bases. The CDR3 bases are TGCGCCAGCAGCTTGGTGGGGGGGAACTATGGCTACACCTTC. It codes for CASSLVGGNYGYTF.

The rearrangement joins TRBV7-6 to TRBJ1-3; D perhaps matches TRBD1 (5 bases). This CDR3 comprises 16 residues. Per the germline V gene, CDR1 is SGHVS and CDR2 is FNYEAQ. The ends were cut back, 5 bases at V and 0 bases at J, with 14 bases in the middle. As DNA, the CDR3 is TGTGCCAGCAGCAGCTGGGGGGGGTTCTCTGGAAACACCATATATTTT. Protein product: CASSSWGGFSGNTIYF.